The sequence of this TCR beta chain was determined in a study of T cell responses to AZD1222 COVID-19 vaccine. On the study more broadly: Pooled samples include second doses given at about 4 or 12 weeks. Regarding the study as a whole: Vaccination with two AZD1222 doses was followed by a rise in Spike-specific TCR breadth and depth. Among AZD1222 vaccinees, only 5 to 7 were seropositive at baseline. The study sampled repertoires only after the peak T cell response.

The CDR3 covers 15 residues. The germline V gene has CDR1 SGHRS and CDR2 YFSETQ. J was trimmed by 8 bases and V by 3 bases; bases with no gene match: 10. With respect to this clone: Its antigen is not identified.

Sequencing used immunoSEQ multiplex PCR; TCRdb keeps in-frame clones, though not all of them. The data contain roughly 100,000 clones, about 89% of them singletons. This sequence originates from an adult in good health. The sample was peripheral blood, taken on day 0 of AZD1222 vaccination. The rearrangement links TRBV5-1 to TRBJ2-1, with TRBD2 matching 8 bases. The CDR3 loop is CASSSAWGLEHEQFF. The CDR3 DNA sequence: TGCGCCAGCAGCTCCGCTTGGGGACTAGAGCATGAGCAGTTCTTC.